Presented here are 25 T cell receptor beta chains from one specimen sequenced in a study of T cells in Graves' hyperthyroidism and ophthalmopathy. Authors of the study amplified TCR beta CDR3 regions from RNA transcripts. The HTBI primer set drove a first-round RT-PCR of the TCR CDR3. Each CDR3 protein is one row after TCRdb ran MiXCR on the multiplex PCR reads. Of under 300,000 distinct CDR3 sequences listed, roughly an eighth are singletons. Sequences were obtained from blood. All receptors come from a woman in her 40s with Graves' hyperthyroidism.

This clonotype was observed at least ten times. V usage is TRBV14 and J usage is TRBJ2-7, with 8 bases aligning to TRBD2. Unmatched junction bases numbered 7, after V lost 5 bases and J lost 1 base. The CDR3 has 15 amino acids. Per the germline V gene, CDR1 is SGHDN and CDR2 is FVKESK. The CDR3: CASSAIERESYEQYF. The CDR3 bases are TGTGCCAGCAGCGCAATAGAGCGGGAGTCCTACGAGCAGTACTTC.

This clonotype was counted ten times or more. This chain joins TRBV6-1 and TRBJ2-7, with D maybe TRBD1 (5 bases). The length of the CDR3 is 15 residues. The germline CDR1 and CDR2 sequences are MNHNS and SASEGT. V was pared by 2 bases and J by 3 bases, with 14 bases between. CDR3 nucleotides: TGTGCCAGCAGTGAATTCACCCAAGGGGTCTACGAGCAGTACTTC. Translating it yields CASSEFTQGVYEQYF.

This clonotype was detected many times. This rearrangement joins TRBV7-2 to TRBJ2-5; 12 bases are shared with TRBD2. The V gene end was trimmed by 2 bases and the J gene end by 2 bases; junction bases not matched to a gene: 9. From germline, CDR1 is SGHTA and CDR2 FQGNSA. CDR3 length: 18 residues. The CDR3 is CASSLSGGTSGLQETQYF. CDR3 coding DNA: TGTGCCAGCAGCTTATCGGGGGGGACTAGCGGGTTACAAGAGACCCAGTACTTC.

This clonotype was observed many times. The chain uses TRBV28 and TRBJ2-1; 9 bases are shared with TRBD2. The CDR3 consists of 16 residues. CDR1 is MDHEN and CDR2 is SYDVKM in the germline V gene. V shed 4 bases and J 1 base; nucleotides not matched to a gene: 5. CDR3 coding DNA: TGTGCCAGCAGTTCCGGCGGGAGGGAATCCTACAATGAGCAGTTCTTC. Translation: CASSSGGRESYNEQFF.

This clonotype was detected ten times or more. This chain uses TRBV2 with TRBJ1-1, with TRBD1 as a possible D gene (6 bases). The germline V gene encodes CDR1 SNHLY and CDR2 FYNNEI. V gave up 7 bases and J gave up 3 bases, with 12 bases separating them. The CDR3 spans 13 residues. As DNA, the CDR3 is TGTGCCAGCACCCAAACAGGGTACACTGAAGCTTTCTTT. Protein: CASTQTGYTEAFF.

For this clonotype: One base away lies a much larger clone, so this may be a sequencing read error. The chain is built from TRBV6-1 and TRBJ1-5; D is perhaps TRBD1 (6 bases). The CDR3 extends over 18 amino acids. In germline, CDR1 is MNHNS, CDR2 SASEGT. CDR3 residues: CVSRYTLRDTYSNQPQHF. CDR3 nucleotides: TGTGTCAGCAGATATACACTAAGGGACACTTATAGCAATCAGCCCCAGCATTTT.

The V gene is TRBV19, the J gene TRBJ2-5, with TRBD2 identical over 7 bases. CDR3 size: 15 residues. Germline assignment: CDR1 LNHDA and CDR2 SQIVND (reference sequence). Trimming took 7 bases from V and 3 from J; bases not matched to a gene: 11. The CDR3 loop reads CASMGPMTSKETQYF. The CDR3 nucleotides are TGTGCCAGTATGGGGCCCATGACTAGCAAAGAGACCCAGTACTTC. Supplemented by reference TRBV19 and TRBJ2-5, the full variable domain reads DGGITQSPKYLFRKEGQNVTLSCEQNLNHDAMYWYRQDPGQGLRLIYYSQIVNDFQKGDIAEGYSVSREKKESFPLTVTSAQKNPTAFYLCASMGPMTSKETQYFGPGTRLLVL.

Ten or more counts support this clonotype. The rearrangement uses TRBV7-9 and TRBJ1-1, with D uncertain. Trimming removed 1 base at V and 0 bases at J, with 9 bases between. Germline loops: CDR1 SEHNR, CDR2 FQNEAQ (reference sequence). There are 15 residues in the CDR3. In DNA, the CDR3 is TGTGCCAGCAGCTTAGGGGTCCAGGTGAACACTGAAGCTTTCTTT. Translation: CASSLGVQVNTEAFF.

This chain joins TRBV6-1 and TRBJ1-6; possible D gene TRBD1, 6 bases. CDR1 and CDR2 (germline): MNHNS, SASEGT. V was pared by 6 bases and J by 7 bases, with 16 bases between. This CDR3 is built from 15 residues. The CDR3 spells CASSPIQGGNSPLHF. The CDR3 nucleotides are TGTGCCAGCAGCCCCATACAGGGTGGGAATTCACCCCTCCACTTT.

At least ten counts were recorded for this clonotype. DNA of the CDR3: TGTGCCAGCAGCCAAGACGGGGGATCGAACACTGAAGCTTTCTTT. Translated: CASSQDGGSNTEAFF. The chain employs TRBV3-1 and TRBJ1-1, with a possible D match to TRBD1 (5 bases). V was clipped by 0 bases and J by 1 base, with 9 bases between them. CDR3 length equals 15 residues. Germline V gives CDR1 LGHDT, CDR2 YNNKEL (reference sequence).

This clonotype turned up a few times. Germline and junction disagree at one end, which may indicate a read error. V is TRBV2 and J is TRBJ2-1; the match to TRBD2 covers 9 bases. The CDR3 is made up of 14 amino acids. Germline CDR1 reads SNHLY; CDR2 reads FYNNEI. CDR3 in DNA: TGTGCCAGCAAAGGAGTAGCGGGAGCCAGTGAGCAGCTCTTC. Its protein is CASKGVAGASEQLF.

This clonotype has a count of ten or more. The chain uses TRBV11-2 and TRBJ1-2; TRBD1 matches 8 bases. V shed 3 bases and J 3 bases; nucleotides not matched to a gene: 9. This CDR3 comprises 16 residues. Germline assignment: CDR1 SGHAT and CDR2 FQNNGV. CDR3 loop: CASSFASGQDHYGYTF. In DNA, the CDR3 is TGTGCCAGCAGCTTTGCCTCGGGACAGGACCACTATGGCTACACCTTC.

This clonotype was recorded many times. The chain recombines TRBV2 with TRBJ2-1, with a possible D match to TRBD1 (6 bases). The CDR3 runs 15 residues. CDR1 and CDR2 (germline): SNHLY, FYNNEI. Trimming left V 6 bases short and J 6 bases short, with 18 bases between. In DNA, the CDR3 is TGTGCCAGCAGGGATCAACAGGGTTCCCTCAATGAGCAGTTCTTC. Residues: CASRDQQGSLNEQFF. Drawing the rest from reference TRBV2 and TRBJ2-1, the complete variable domain is EPEVTQTPSHQVTQMGQEVILRCVPISNHLYFYWYRQILGQKVEFLVSFYNNEISEKSEIFDDQFSVERPDGSNFTLKIRSTKLEDSAMYFCASRDQQGSLNEQFFGPGTRLTVL.

This clonotype has a count of ten or more. V usage is TRBV6-2 or TRBV6-3 and J usage is TRBJ2-5; a possible D gene is TRBD1 (6 bases). Germline V gene data show CDR1 as MNHEY and CDR2 as SVGEGT. The V gene lost 2 bases and the J gene lost 1 base, with 8 bases spanning the gap. There are 14 residues in the CDR3. The CDR3 reads CASSYGGRQETQYF. In DNA form, the CDR3 reads TGTGCCAGCAGTTACGGGGGCCGCCAAGAGACCCAGTACTTC.

This clonotype has ten or more counts. In DNA, the CDR3 is TGTGCCAGCAGTTTAAGGGCGTATGGCTACACCTTC. Translating it yields CASSLRAYGYTF. V usage is TRBV12-3 or TRBV12-4 and J usage is TRBJ1-2; D gene uncertain. The CDR3 runs 12 residues. V was trimmed by 2 bases and J by 5 bases, leaving 6 bases between them.

In this sample, this clonotype turned up many times. The chain combines TRBV20-1 with TRBJ1-1; possibly TRBD1 for D (6 bases). The CDR3 sequence is 16 residues long. Trimming removed 3 bases at V and 0 bases at J, with 17 bases between. Germline-derived CDR1 and CDR2 are DFQATT and SNEGSKA (reference sequence). The CDR3 DNA is TGCAGTGCTAGGGGCCAGGGGTTCATCATGAACACTGAAGCTTTCTTT. Its protein is CSARGQGFIMNTEAFF.

This clonotype was detected a few times. The gene calls are TRBV6-1 and TRBJ1-3, with D perhaps matching TRBD1 (5 bases). The germline gives CDR1 MNHNS, CDR2 SASEGT. Trimming cost V 5 bases and J 1 base, with 9 bases left between them. This CDR3 spans 14 amino acids. CDR3 coding DNA: TGTGCCAGCAGTTCAGGACAATCTGGAAACACCATATATTTT. Translated, it gives CASSSGQSGNTIYF.

The chain combines TRBV3-1 with TRBJ2-7; the D gene is possibly TRBD2 (6 bases). Germline loops: CDR1 LGHDT, CDR2 YNNKEL (reference sequence). Trimming shortened V by 0 bases and J by 3 bases, and 12 bases separated the two germline ends. The CDR3 runs to 15 residues. CDR3 DNA: TGTGCCAGCAGCCAAGAGGCGGGACTTCTCTACGAGCAGTACTTC. Translated: CASSQEAGLLYEQYF.

This clonotype was picked up many times. J is TRBJ2-3 and V is TRBV12-3 or TRBV12-4; D assignment may be TRBD1 or TRBD2 (5 bases each). V was shortened by 6 bases and J by 6 bases, with 25 bases between the two germline ends. This CDR3 comprises 17 residues. CDR3 DNA sequence: TGTGCCAGCAGCAACCACCGGTTGGGACCCGCATCGGATACGCAGTATTTT. Translation gives CASSNHRLGPASDTQYF.

On this clonotype: A much larger clone lies one base from this, so it may be a read error. The chain joins TRBV10-1 to TRBJ2-7; 7 nucleotides agree with TRBD2. CDR3 length: 14 amino acids. The germline V gene encodes CDR1 WNHNN and CDR2 SYGVQD (reference sequence). The junction had 10 bases not matched to a gene; V was cut back by 6 bases and J by 5 bases. For the CDR3, the DNA is TGCGCCAGCAGCGCCATTGGACTAGTGGACGAGCAGTACTTC. Its protein is CASSAIGLVDEQYF.

This clonotype was seen at least ten times. V gene TRBV30 combines with J gene TRBJ2-3, with TRBD1 matching over 8 bases. Germline CDR1 GTSNPN, CDR2 SVGIG (reference sequence). J gave up 8 bases and V 4 bases, and 8 bases lay outside the gene matches. There are 13 residues in the CDR3. CDR3 DNA sequence: TGTGCCTGGACGGGACAGGTCGCGGGTACGCAGTATTTT. Translated: CAWTGQVAGTQYF.

This clonotype occurred many times. The chain recombines TRBV6-1 with TRBJ2-2; 9 nucleotides agree with TRBD1. Trimming at V came to 7 bases and at J to 6 bases, leaving 6 bases not matched to a gene. From germline, CDR1 is MNHNS and CDR2 SASEGT. CDR3 length: 14 residues. CDR3 in DNA: TGTGCCAGCACTTGGGACAGGGAGGCCGGGGAGCTGTTTTTT. It encodes CASTWDREAGELFF.

This clonotype showed up just a few times. J is TRBJ2-3 and V is TRBV7-9; the D gene is possibly TRBD1 (6 bases). CDR3 length: 22 residues. Germline-derived CDR1 and CDR2 are SEHNR and FQNEAQ (reference sequence). The V gene lost 5 bases and the J gene lost 3 bases, with 36 bases spanning the gap. The CDR3 is CASSANPGATYMSDYQTDTQYF. The CDR3 nucleotides read TGTGCCAGCAGCGCCAATCCAGGGGCCACCTACATGAGCGACTACCAAACAGATACGCAGTATTTT.

A single count supports this clonotype. J is TRBJ2-7 and V is TRBV28, with D tentatively TRBD1 (8 bases). V shed 7 bases and J shed 6 bases, with 19 bases lying between them. The germline gives CDR1 MDHEN, CDR2 SYDVKM. The CDR3 totals 14 residues. The CDR3 is CASTIQGGTGEQYF. CDR3 DNA sequence: TGTGCCAGCACTATACAGGGGGGGACTGGCGAGCAGTACTTC.

The rearrangement uses TRBV7-9 and TRBJ2-3, with 8 bases that match TRBD2. Germline V gene sequence: CDR1 SEHNR, CDR2 FQNEAQ (reference sequence). The CDR3 consists of 16 residues. Trimming took 0 bases from V and 0 from J; bases not matched to a gene: 2. CDR3 nucleotide sequence: TGTGCCAGCAGCTTAGCACTAGCGGCTAGCACAGATACGCAGTATTTT. Encoded protein: CASSLALAASTDTQYF. Full variable domain (remainder filled in from reference TRBV7-9 and TRBJ2-3): DTGVSQNPRHKITKRGQNVTFRCDPISEHNRLYWYRQTLGQGPEFLTYFQNEAQLEKSRLLSDRFSAERPKGSFSTLEIQRTEQGDSAMYLCASSLALAASTDTQYFGPGTRLTVL.